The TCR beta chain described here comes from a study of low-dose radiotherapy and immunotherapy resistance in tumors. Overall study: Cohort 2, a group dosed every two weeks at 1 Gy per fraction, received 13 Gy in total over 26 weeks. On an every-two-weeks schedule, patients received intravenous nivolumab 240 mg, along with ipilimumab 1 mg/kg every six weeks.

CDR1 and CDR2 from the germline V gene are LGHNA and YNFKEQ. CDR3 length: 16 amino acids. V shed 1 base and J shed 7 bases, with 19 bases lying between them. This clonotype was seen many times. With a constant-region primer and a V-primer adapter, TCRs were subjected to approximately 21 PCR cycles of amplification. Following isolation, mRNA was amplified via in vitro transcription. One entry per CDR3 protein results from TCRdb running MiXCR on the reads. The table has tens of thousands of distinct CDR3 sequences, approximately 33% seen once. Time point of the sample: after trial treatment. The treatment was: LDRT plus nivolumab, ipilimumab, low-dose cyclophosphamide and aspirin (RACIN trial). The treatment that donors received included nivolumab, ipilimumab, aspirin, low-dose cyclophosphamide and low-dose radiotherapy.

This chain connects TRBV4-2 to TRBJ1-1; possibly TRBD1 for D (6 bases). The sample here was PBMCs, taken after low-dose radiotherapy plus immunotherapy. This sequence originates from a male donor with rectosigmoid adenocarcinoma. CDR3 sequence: CASSQGPDRFVGEAFF. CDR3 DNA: TGTGCCAGCAGCCAAGGTCCCGACAGGTTTGTAGGTGAAGCTTTCTTT.